Sequencing of this T cell receptor beta chain was carried out in a study of blood T cell repertoires in COVID-19. On the study more broadly: COVID-19 samples from acute and convalescent phases originated in the United States, Italy and Spain.

Per the germline V gene, CDR1 is SGHDT and CDR2 is YYEEEE. This CDR3 has 11 residues. Unmatched junction bases numbered 6, after V lost 5 bases and J lost 15 bases. Authors' processing steps: How many nucleated cells were present was estimated from reference gene primer amplification. Assay: immunoSEQ multiplex PCR; the TCRdb copy retains only in-frame clones and omits some. That table gives V, J and clone size, and the DNA gave D and trimming. This table has 200,000 to 250,000 clones, about 86% appearing once. The chain employs TRBV5-6 and TRBJ2-1; 9 positions match TRBD1. This receptor was identified in a man younger than 30 with active or convalescent COVID-19. Sequencing was performed on peripheral blood. CDR3 amino acids: CASSYRGPPFF. The DNA for the CDR3 is TGTGCCAGCAGTTACAGGGGGCCACCGTTCTTC.